These T cell receptor beta chains were read from a single sample in a study of human T cells and chemical hapten exposure. TCRdb used MiXCR to reprocess the 5' RACE reads, holding one entry per CDR3 protein. The top ten hold roughly 3.1% of the sample, which has under 150,000 distinct CDR3 sequences, approximately 19% seen once. Receptor source: a human donor in good health. The CDR3 runs from the conserved cysteine through the conserved F or W. The D gene is left open where the match is weak. Size tells how often a clone was seen (once, few, many) or the class of an expanded clone, and some rows leave it out.

TRBV29-1	TRBJ2-1	NA	16	NA	TGCAGCGTTACCCCCCCGACACCTATCAGATACAATGAGCAGTTCTTC	CSVTPPTPIRYNEQFF
TRBV28	TRBJ2-7	TRBD1	16	many	TGTGCCAGCAGTTTAGCGGGACAGGGAATTTTCTACGAGCAGTACTTC	CASSLAGQGIFYEQYF
TRBV27	TRBJ2-3	TRBD2	15	NA	TGTGCCAGCAGTAGCCGGGAGGGTCGCACAGATACGCAGTATTTT	CASSSREGRTDTQYF
TRBV20-1	TRBJ1-2	TRBD1	12	many	TGCAGTGCTTTACAGGGGAGGTATGGCTACACCTTC	CSALQGRYGYTF
TRBV20-1	TRBJ1-2	TRBD1	12	few	TGCAGTGGAGACAGGGATGATGGTGGCTACACCTTC	CSGDRDDGGYTF
TRBV7-9	TRBJ1-4	NA	15	many	TGTGCCAGCAGCACTATCCGGGGGAGGACGGAAAAACTGTTTTTT	CASSTIRGRTEKLFF
TRBV6-5	TRBJ2-5	NA	14	many	TGTGCCAGCAGTTACTCGAAGCTACAAGAGACCCAGTACTTC	CASSYSKLQETQYF
TRBV4-2	TRBJ2-7	NA	16	few	TGTGCCAGCAGCCATCCCCCCGGGACACTCTCCTACGAGCAGTACTTC	CASSHPPGTLSYEQYF
TRBV3-1	TRBJ2-7	NA	13	many	TGTGCCAGCAGCCCACTAGGGTTCTACGAGCAGTACTTC	CASSPLGFYEQYF
TRBV5-4	TRBJ2-5	NA	13	few	TGTGCCAGCGCCTCCGGTCTGAAGGAGACCCAGTACTTC	CASASGLKETQYF
TRBV6-6	TRBJ2-3	TRBD2	15	many	TGTGCCAGCAGCACCGGGAGGGGCTTCACAGATACGCAGTATTTT	CASSTGRGFTDTQYF
TRBV7-6	TRBJ2-3	NA	15	NA	TGTGCCAGCAGCTTAGCGCCAGGGGCCACAGATACGCAGTATTTT	CASSLAPGATDTQYF
TRBV29-1	TRBJ1-1	NA	12	few	TGCAGCGTTGGGGCCTTAAACACTGAAGCTTTCTTT	CSVGALNTEAFF
TRBV5-4	TRBJ1-4	TRBD1	16	few	TGTGCCAGCAGCTCGAAGGGGGCGAGTCCTAATGAAAAACTGTTTTTT	CASSSKGASPNEKLFF